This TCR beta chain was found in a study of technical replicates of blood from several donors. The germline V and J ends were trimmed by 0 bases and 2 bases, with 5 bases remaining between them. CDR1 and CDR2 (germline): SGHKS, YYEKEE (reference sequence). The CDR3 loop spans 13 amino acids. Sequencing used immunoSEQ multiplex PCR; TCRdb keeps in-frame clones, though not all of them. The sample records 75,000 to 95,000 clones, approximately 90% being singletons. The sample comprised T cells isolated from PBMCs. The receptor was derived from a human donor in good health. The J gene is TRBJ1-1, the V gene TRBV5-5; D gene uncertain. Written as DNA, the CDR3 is TGTGCCAGCAGCTTGGTGCTAAACACTGAAGCTTTCTTT. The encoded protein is CASSLVLNTEAFF.